The 14 T cell receptor beta chains below come from one sample, sequenced in a study of response to subunit inactivated influenza vaccine. TCRdb used MiXCR to reprocess the RT-PCR reads, holding one entry per CDR3 protein. The sample has roughly 170,000 distinct CDR3 sequences; 9.2% are singletons. The sample was non-naive T cells sorted from PBMCs, taken on the day of vaccination. All receptors come from a man over 45 who received an inactivated influenza vaccine.

The rearrangement uses TRBV7-2 and TRBJ1-1; 7 bases are shared with TRBD1. CDR3 size: 14 residues. Germline V lookup: CDR1 SGHTA, CDR2 FQGNSA. With 6 bases clipped from V and 5 bases from J, the junction kept 9 bases outside the gene matches. The CDR3, as DNA: TGTGCCAGCAGTCTACAGGGGCTTGGGACTGAAGCTTTCTTT. Translation gives CASSLQGLGTEAFF.

Worth noting for this clonotype: One end of the junction is discordant with germline, which a read error may explain. The CDR3 loop reads CASSPGTANTGERFF. CDR3 bases: TGTGCCAGCTCACCAGGGACGGCGAACACCGGGGAGCGGTTTTTT. V and J are TRBV18 and TRBJ2-2, with D possibly called TRBD1 or TRBD2 (5 bases each). CDR1 KGHSH and CDR2 LQKENI come from the germline V gene. This CDR3 spans 15 amino acids.

This clonotype was recorded many times. The rearrangement links TRBV3-1 to TRBJ2-1, with 7 bases aligning to TRBD2. The V and J ends lost 6 bases and 5 bases, in that order; junction bases with no gene match: 7. This CDR3 is built from 14 residues. Per germline, CDR1 LGHDT and CDR2 YNNKEL (reference sequence). This CDR3 is CASRPRAGDNEQFF. The CDR3 DNA is TGTGCCAGCAGGCCCAGGGCGGGGGACAATGAGCAGTTCTTC.

This clonotype was seen many times. The V gene is TRBV5-1, the J gene TRBJ1-1; TRBD1 aligns across 11 bases. The CDR3 consists of 14 residues. Trimming took 6 bases from V and 4 from J; bases not matched to a gene: 5. Germline CDR1 reads SGHRS; CDR2 reads YFSETQ. As DNA, the CDR3 is TGCGCCAGCACTCGCGGGACAGGGGGCACTGAAGCTTTCTTT. Translated, it gives CASTRGTGGTEAFF.

The V and J genes are TRBV20-1 and TRBJ2-5; a possible D gene is TRBD1 (5 bases). This CDR3 is 14 amino acids long. V gave up 6 bases and J gave up 1 base, with 15 bases separating them. Germline V gives CDR1 DFQATT, CDR2 SNEGSKA (reference sequence). The CDR3 sequence: CSATGETAQETQYF. The CDR3 DNA reads as TGCAGTGCCACCGGAGAGACAGCCCAAGAGACCCAGTACTTC.

This clonotype has ten or more counts. The chain carries TRBV24-1 and TRBJ2-1; tentatively, D is TRBD1 (6 bases). In germline, CDR1 is KGHDR, CDR2 SFDVKD. This CDR3 comprises 13 residues. V lost 8 bases and J lost 8, with 15 bases in between. Here the CDR3 reads CATNPSGGDEQFF. DNA of the CDR3: TGTGCCACCAACCCGAGTGGGGGCGATGAGCAGTTCTTC.

The chain links TRBV11-2 to TRBJ2-7; D might be TRBD2 (5 bases). V lost 5 bases and J 2 bases, leaving 16 bases between the germline ends. The length of the CDR3 is 15 residues. CDR1 and CDR2 (germline): SGHAT, FQNNGV. The CDR3 loop is CASSPVGGLTYEQYF. The CDR3 DNA is TGTGCCAGCAGCCCCGTCGGCGGGTTGACCTACGAGCAGTACTTC. The full variable domain, rest sourced from reference TRBV11-2 and TRBJ2-7, is EAGVAQSPRYKIIEKRQSVAFWCNPISGHATLYWYQQILGQGPKLLIQFQNNGVVDDSQLPKDRFSAERLKGVDSTLKIQPAKLEDSAVYLCASSPVGGLTYEQYFGPGTRLTVT.

The table lists this clonotype with a few counts. The CDR3 DNA reads as TGTGCCAGCAGTTCATCCGGGACGGATAATGAAAAACTGTTTTTT. Residues: CASSSSGTDNEKLFF. The V call is TRBV12-3 or TRBV12-4, the J call TRBJ1-4, with D possibly being TRBD1 (5 bases). This CDR3 contains 15 residues. Between the trimmed V and J ends, which lost 4 bases and 4 bases, there was a span of 13 bases.

The J gene is TRBJ2-2, the V gene TRBV20-1; 7 bases align to TRBD2. J was trimmed by 4 bases and V by 4 bases; bases with no gene match: 6. This CDR3 is 14 amino acids long. Germline V CDR1 and CDR2: DFQATT, SNEGSKA (reference sequence). The CDR3, as DNA: TGCAGTGCTACGGGAGGCCGGGGCACCGGGGAGCTGTTTTTT. It is translated as CSATGGRGTGELFF.

The table lists this clonotype with many counts. The DNA for the CDR3 is TGTGCCAGCAGCCCCACCGGGAGGTATTACAATGAGCAGTTCTTC. This codes for CASSPTGRYYNEQFF. The chain couples TRBV7-9 to TRBJ2-1; TRBD2 matches 7 bases. Germline values: CDR1 SEHNR, CDR2 FQNEAQ (reference sequence). This CDR3 has 15 amino acids. V lost 5 bases, J lost 4 bases, and 8 bases stayed unmatched.

This clonotype appeared a few times. This rearrangement joins TRBV7-2 to TRBJ1-2; 7 bases are shared with TRBD1. With V trimmed by 1 base and J by 7 bases, 6 bases remained unmatched. The germline V gene encodes CDR1 SGHTA and CDR2 FQGNSA. CDR3 size: 14 residues. CDR3 residues: CASSLVAGGAGYTF. The CDR3 DNA sequence: TGTGCCAGCAGCTTAGTCGCAGGGGGAGCTGGCTACACCTTC.

This clonotype was seen a few times. The genes are TRBV12-3 or TRBV12-4 and TRBJ2-7; D might be TRBD1 (5 bases). The CDR3 covers 15 residues. The V and J ends lost 6 bases and 0 bases respectively, with 15 bases between them. CDR3: CASRRGDTGSYEQYF. For the CDR3, the DNA is TGTGCCAGCAGACGCGGCGACACAGGCTCCTACGAGCAGTACTTC.

The genes are TRBV3-1 and TRBJ1-4; 11 bases are a match to TRBD1. The germline V gene has CDR1 LGHDT and CDR2 YNNKEL (reference sequence). The CDR3 is made up of 14 amino acids. Trimming at V came to 4 bases and at J to 8 bases, leaving 3 bases not matched to a gene. The CDR3 region has the DNA TGTGCCAGCAGCCGGACAGGGGGCGCGGAAAAACTGTTTTTT. Translated, it gives CASSRTGGAEKLFF.

V gene TRBV20-1 combines with J gene TRBJ2-1; 12 nucleotides match TRBD2. Looked up from germline, CDR1 is DFQATT and CDR2 is SNEGSKA (reference sequence). The V and J ends lost 4 bases and 10 bases, in that order; junction bases with no gene match: 2. This CDR3 is 12 amino acids long. CDR3 DNA: TGCAGTGCTATCGGACTAGCGGGGGAGCAGTTCTTC. As protein: CSAIGLAGEQFF.